The 3 T cell receptor beta chains in this list originate from one sample, sequenced in a study of blood T cells in healthy people across ages. A J-beta primer mix and a sample-barcoded 5' primer were used in a second PCR of about 7 to 11 cycles. A single record per CDR3 protein comes from TCRdb applying MiXCR to the 5' RACE reads. The sample lists more than 800,000 distinct CDR3 sequences, 29% occurring once. Material for sequencing was blood. Receptor source: an elderly woman in good health.

The chain uses TRBV5-1 and TRBJ1-1; possible D gene TRBD1, 5 bases. The CDR3 covers 14 residues. Germline-derived CDR1 and CDR2 are SGHRS and YFSETQ. Trimming removed 4 bases from V and 11 bases from J, with 21 bases in between. The CDR3 region is CASSALGTPGEAFF. The CDR3 DNA reads as TGCGCCAGCAGCGCCCTCGGGACCCCCGGCGAGGCTTTCTTT.

This clonotype was counted between two and nine times. The J gene is TRBJ1-5, the V gene TRBV6-2 or TRBV6-3, with D uncertain. Germline CDR1 reads MNHEY; CDR2 reads SVGEGT. Trimming left V 2 bases short and J 8 bases short, with 13 bases between. The CDR3 extends over 14 amino acids. In nucleotides, the CDR3 is TGTGCCAGCAGTTACAACCCATCCTGGGAGCCCCAGCATTTT. This sequence encodes CASSYNPSWEPQHF.

The CDR3 region has the DNA TGTGCCAGCAGCGTCTCCCCGGGGGGCGGGAGGAACCACGAGCAGTACTTC. Translation gives CASSVSPGGGRNHEQYF. This chain links TRBV9 with TRBJ2-5; 8 nucleotides agree with TRBD2. The DNA end favors TRBJ2-7, so the J call may be wrong. The CDR3 totals 17 residues. CDR1 is SGDLS and CDR2 is YYNGEE in the germline V gene.